This T cell receptor beta chain stems from a study of cytomegalovirus exposure and HLA in healthy donors. Study-level information: A later analysis reported the same platform for the 110 or so validation repertoires and the 666 first-cohort repertoires.

Germline CDR1 reads SNHLY; CDR2 reads FYNNEI. This CDR3 has 14 amino acids. V was pared by 1 base and J by 0 bases, with 6 bases between. Assay: immunoSEQ multiplex PCR; the TCRdb copy retains only in-frame clones and omits some. The sample carries about 48,000 clones, approximately 85% recorded once. Sequencing was done on a sample of PBMCs. The genes are TRBV2 and TRBJ1-1; D is ambiguous. This receptor was taken from a young woman in good health and CMV-seronegative. CDR3 protein: CASSEDSLNTEAFF. DNA for the CDR3: TGTGCCAGCAGTGAAGACAGCTTGAACACTGAAGCTTTCTTT.